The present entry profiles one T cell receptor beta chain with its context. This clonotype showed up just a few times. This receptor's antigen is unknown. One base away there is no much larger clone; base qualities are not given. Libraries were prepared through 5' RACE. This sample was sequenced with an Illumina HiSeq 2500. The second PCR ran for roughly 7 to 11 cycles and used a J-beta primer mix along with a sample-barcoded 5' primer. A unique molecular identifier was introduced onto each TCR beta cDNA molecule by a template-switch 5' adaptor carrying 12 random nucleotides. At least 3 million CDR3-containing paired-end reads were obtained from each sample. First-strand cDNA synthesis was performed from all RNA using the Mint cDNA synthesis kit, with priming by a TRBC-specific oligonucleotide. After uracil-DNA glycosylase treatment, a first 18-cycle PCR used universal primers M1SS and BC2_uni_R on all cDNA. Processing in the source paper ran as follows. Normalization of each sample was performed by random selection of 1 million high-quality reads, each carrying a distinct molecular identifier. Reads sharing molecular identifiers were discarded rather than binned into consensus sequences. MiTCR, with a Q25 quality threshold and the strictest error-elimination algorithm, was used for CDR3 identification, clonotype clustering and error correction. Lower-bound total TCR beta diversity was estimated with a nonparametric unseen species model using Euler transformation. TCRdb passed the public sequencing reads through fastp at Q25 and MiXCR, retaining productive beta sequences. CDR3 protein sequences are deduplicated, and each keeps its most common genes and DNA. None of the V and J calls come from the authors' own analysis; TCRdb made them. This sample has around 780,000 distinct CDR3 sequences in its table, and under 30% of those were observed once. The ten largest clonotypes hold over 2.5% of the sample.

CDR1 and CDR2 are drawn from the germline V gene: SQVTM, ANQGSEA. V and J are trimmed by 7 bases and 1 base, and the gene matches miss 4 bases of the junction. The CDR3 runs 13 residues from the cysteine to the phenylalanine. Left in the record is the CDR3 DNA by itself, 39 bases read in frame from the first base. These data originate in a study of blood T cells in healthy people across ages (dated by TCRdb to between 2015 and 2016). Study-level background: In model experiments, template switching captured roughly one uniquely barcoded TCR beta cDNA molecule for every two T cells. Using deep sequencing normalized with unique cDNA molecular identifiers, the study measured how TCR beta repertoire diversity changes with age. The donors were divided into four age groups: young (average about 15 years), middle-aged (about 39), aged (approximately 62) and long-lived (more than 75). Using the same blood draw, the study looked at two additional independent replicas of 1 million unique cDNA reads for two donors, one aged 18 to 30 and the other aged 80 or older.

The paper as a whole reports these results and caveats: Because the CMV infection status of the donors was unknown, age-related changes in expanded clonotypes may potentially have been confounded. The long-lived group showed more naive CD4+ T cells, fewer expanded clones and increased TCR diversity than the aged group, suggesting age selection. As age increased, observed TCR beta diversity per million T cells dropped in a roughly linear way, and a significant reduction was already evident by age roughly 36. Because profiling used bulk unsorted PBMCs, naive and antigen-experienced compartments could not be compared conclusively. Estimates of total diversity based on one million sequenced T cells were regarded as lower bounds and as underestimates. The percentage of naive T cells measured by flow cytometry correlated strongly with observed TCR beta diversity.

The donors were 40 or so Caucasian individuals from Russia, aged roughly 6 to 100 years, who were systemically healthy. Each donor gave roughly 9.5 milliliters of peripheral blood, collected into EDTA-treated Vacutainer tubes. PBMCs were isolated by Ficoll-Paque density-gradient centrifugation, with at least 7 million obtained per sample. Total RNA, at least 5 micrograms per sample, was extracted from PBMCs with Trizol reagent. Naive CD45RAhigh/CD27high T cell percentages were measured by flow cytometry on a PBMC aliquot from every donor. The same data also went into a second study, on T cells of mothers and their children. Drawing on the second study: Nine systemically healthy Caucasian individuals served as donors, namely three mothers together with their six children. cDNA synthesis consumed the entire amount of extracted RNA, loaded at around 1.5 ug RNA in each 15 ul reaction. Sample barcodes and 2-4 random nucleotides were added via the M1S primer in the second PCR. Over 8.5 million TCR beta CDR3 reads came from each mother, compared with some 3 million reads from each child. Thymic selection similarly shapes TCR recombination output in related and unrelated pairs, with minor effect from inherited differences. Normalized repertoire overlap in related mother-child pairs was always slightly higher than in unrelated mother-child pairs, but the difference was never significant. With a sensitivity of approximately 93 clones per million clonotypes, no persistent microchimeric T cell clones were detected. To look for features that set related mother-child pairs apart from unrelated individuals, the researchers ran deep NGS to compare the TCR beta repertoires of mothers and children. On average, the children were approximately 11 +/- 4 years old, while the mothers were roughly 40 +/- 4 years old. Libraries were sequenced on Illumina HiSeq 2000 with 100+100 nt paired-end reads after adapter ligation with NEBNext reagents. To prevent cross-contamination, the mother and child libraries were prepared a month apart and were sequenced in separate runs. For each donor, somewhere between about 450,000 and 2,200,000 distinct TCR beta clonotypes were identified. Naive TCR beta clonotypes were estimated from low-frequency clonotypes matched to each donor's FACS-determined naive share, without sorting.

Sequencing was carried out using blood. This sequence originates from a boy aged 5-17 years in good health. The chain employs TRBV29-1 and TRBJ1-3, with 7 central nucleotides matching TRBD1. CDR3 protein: CSAPGQSGNTIYF. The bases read TGCAGCGCACCGGGACAGTCTGGAAACACCATATATTTT.